These 7 T cell receptor beta chains share one sample of origin, sequenced in a study of shared clonotypes between healthy human individuals. Assay used: immunoSEQ multiplex PCR; TCRdb lists only in-frame clones, some missing. The sample consists of 1.5 million to 2.5 million clones, 85% to 95% of them appearing once. As defined, naive CD8 cells were CD45RO-negative and positively selected for CCR7, with terminally differentiated effector memory CD45RA+ cells excluded. The sample consisted of naive CD8+ T cells sorted from blood. Receptor source: a young man in good health.

The CDR3 DNA reads TGTGCCAGCAGCTTAGATAACGAGATCTACGAGCAGTACTTC. Translation: CASSLDNEIYEQYF. This rearrangement joins TRBV7-2 to TRBJ2-7; D unclear. The ends were cut back, 1 base at V and 3 bases at J, with 10 bases in the middle. The germline CDR1 and CDR2 sequences are SGHTA and FQGNSA. This CDR3 comprises 14 residues.

The gene calls are TRBV19 and TRBJ1-4; D is uncertain. V dropped 5 bases and J dropped 1 base, with 11 bases sitting between them. The germline V gene has CDR1 LNHDA and CDR2 SQIVND (reference sequence). The CDR3 length is 15 residues. CDR3 DNA: TGTGCCAGTAGTTTTGACATGGAAACTAATGAAAAACTGTTTTTT. It codes for CASSFDMETNEKLFF.

The chain is built from TRBV11-2 and TRBJ1-1; no reliable D call. With 0 bases removed from V and 7 bases from J, the gap between germline ends came to 12 bases. CDR3 length equals 14 residues. The germline gives CDR1 SGHAT, CDR2 FQNNGV. The CDR3 DNA reads TGTGCCAGCAGCTTAGAGGGGTTTGGCGATGAAGCTTTCTTT. Protein product: CASSLEGFGDEAFF.

V and J are TRBV12-5 and TRBJ2-7; unclear D gene. V lost 5 bases to trimming and J lost 0 bases, with 23 bases between them. Looked up from germline, CDR1 is LGHNT and CDR2 is FRNRAP. This CDR3 has 18 amino acids. The CDR3 bases are TGTGCTAGTGGTCCCGCATTAAATGATCTGTGGAGCTCCTACGAGCAGTACTTC. It codes for CASGPALNDLWSSYEQYF. The entire variable domain, with the rest obtained from reference TRBV12-5 and TRBJ2-7, is as follows: DARVTQTPRHKVTEMGQEVTMRCQPILGHNTVFWYRQTMMQGLELLAYFRNRAPLDDSGMPKDRFSAEMPDATLATLKIQPSEPRDSAVYFCASGPALNDLWSSYEQYFGPGTRLTVT.

Note on this clone: This sample includes further DNA sequences coding for the same CDR3. V and J are TRBV4-1 and TRBJ1-1; D is possibly TRBD1 (5 bases). CDR1 and CDR2 from the germline V gene are MGHRA and YSYEKL. Between the trimmed V and J ends, which lost 1 base and 4 bases, there was a span of 10 bases. The CDR3 consists of 14 residues. The CDR3 here is CASSQGVGGTEAFF. The CDR3 region has the DNA TGCGCCAGCAGCCAAGGGGTCGGGGGCACTGAAGCTTTCTTT.

This rearrangement joins TRBV6-5 to TRBJ2-1; TRBD2 matches at 12 bases. After removal of 6 bases from V and 9 bases from J, the junction contained 6 bases not matched to a gene. CDR3 length: 14 amino acids. Germline V gene data show CDR1 as MNHEY and CDR2 as SVGAGI. CDR3 loop: CASRASGGAPEQFF. CDR3 in DNA: TGTGCCAGCAGAGCTAGCGGGGGGGCCCCTGAGCAGTTCTTC.

This clone was counted between two and nine times. The sample contains more than one DNA sequence encoding this CDR3. This chain links TRBV19 with TRBJ2-7, with 10 bases that match TRBD1. Germline lookup yields CDR1 LNHDA and CDR2 SQIVND (reference sequence). The CDR3 contains 14 residues. Unmatched junction bases numbered 2, after V lost 3 bases and J lost 3 bases. The CDR3 nucleotides are TGTGCCAGTAGTATTGGGACAGGGGACTACGAGCAGTACTTC. This encodes CASSIGTGDYEQYF.